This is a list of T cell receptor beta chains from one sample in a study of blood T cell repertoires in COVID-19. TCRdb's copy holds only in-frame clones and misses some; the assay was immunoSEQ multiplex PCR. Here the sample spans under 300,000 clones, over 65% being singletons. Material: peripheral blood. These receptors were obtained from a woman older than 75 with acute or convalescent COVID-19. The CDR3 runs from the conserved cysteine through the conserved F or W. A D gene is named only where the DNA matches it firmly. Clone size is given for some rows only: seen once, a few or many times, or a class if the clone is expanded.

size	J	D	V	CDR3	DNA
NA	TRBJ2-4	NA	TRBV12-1	CASSSPHGLLAKNIQYF	TGTGCCAGCAGCTCCCCCCATGGCCTGCTAGCCAAAAACATTCAGTACTTC
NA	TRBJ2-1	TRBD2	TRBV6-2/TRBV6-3	CASSPLAGGVGEQFF	TGTGCCAGCAGTCCACTAGCGGGGGGCGTAGGGGAGCAGTTCTTC
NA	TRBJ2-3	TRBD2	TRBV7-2	CASSLGSLAGLDTQYF	TGTGCCAGCAGCTTAGGGTCACTAGCGGGGTTAGATACGCAGTATTTT
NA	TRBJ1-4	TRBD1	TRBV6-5	CASAQQGANEKLFF	TGTGCCAGCGCCCAACAGGGGGCGAATGAAAAACTGTTTTTT
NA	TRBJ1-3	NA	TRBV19	CASSIVTGFMGNTIYF	TGTGCCAGTAGTATAGTTACGGGATTTATGGGAAACACCATATATTTT
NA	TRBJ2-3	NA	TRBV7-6	CASSTASARTDTQYF	TGTGCCAGCAGCACCGCTAGCGCTCGCACAGATACGCAGTATTTT
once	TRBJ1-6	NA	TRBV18	CASADIGVSYNSPLHF	TGTGCCAGCGCAGATATCGGGGTCTCCTATAATTCACCCCTCCACTTT
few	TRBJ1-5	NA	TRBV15	CATSRDLGGQPQHF	TGTGCCACCAGCAGAGATCTTGGTGGCCAGCCCCAGCATTTT
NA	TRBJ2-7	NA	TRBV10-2	CASAPSPWRGSSYEQYF	TGCGCCAGCGCGCCGAGCCCCTGGAGGGGCAGCTCCTACGAGCAGTACTTC
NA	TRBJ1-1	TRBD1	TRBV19	CASSSYDRVITEAFF	TGTGCCAGTAGTTCATACGACAGGGTAATCACTGAAGCTTTCTTT
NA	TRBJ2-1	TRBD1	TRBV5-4	CASSLPSQGAGEQFF	TGTGCCAGCAGCTTGCCGTCTCAGGGGGCGGGGGAGCAGTTCTTC
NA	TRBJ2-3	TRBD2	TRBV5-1	CASSLDTSGGTDTQYF	TGCGCCAGCAGCTTGGATACTAGCGGGGGGACAGATACGCAGTATTTT
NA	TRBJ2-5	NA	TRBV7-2	CASSLQHLARETQYF	TGTGCCAGCAGCTTACAACACCTGGCGAGGGAGACCCAGTACTTC
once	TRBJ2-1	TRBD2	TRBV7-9	CASSPRLAGGIDEQFF	TGTGCCAGCAGCCCACGACTAGCGGGAGGGATTGATGAGCAGTTCTTC
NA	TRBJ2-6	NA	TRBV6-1	CASSERRQVEGLGANVLTF	TGTGCCAGCAGTGAAAGAAGGCAGGTAGAGGGACTTGGGGCCAACGTCCTGACTTTC
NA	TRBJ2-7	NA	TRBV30	CAWGGQFYEQYF	TGTGCCTGGGGAGGTCAGTTCTACGAGCAGTACTTC
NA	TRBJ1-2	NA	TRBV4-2	CASSQDYGRADRHGYTF	TGTGCCAGCAGCCAAGATTATGGGCGGGCAGACCGTCATGGCTACACCTTC
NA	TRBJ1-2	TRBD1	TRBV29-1	CSVDRDRRYGYTF	TGCAGCGTTGATCGGGACAGGCGCTATGGCTACACCTTC
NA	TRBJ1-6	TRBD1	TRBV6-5	CASQGQGFNSPLHF	TGTGCCAGCCAGGGACAGGGGTTTAATTCACCCCTCCACTTT
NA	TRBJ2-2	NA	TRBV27	CASKVGQGSTGELFF	TGTGCCAGCAAGGTGGGGCAGGGGAGCACCGGGGAGCTGTTTTTT
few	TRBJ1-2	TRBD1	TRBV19	CASSSSTGAYGYTF	TGTGCCAGTAGTTCATCGACAGGGGCCTATGGCTACACCTTC
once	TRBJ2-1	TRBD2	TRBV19	CASSISSGGAWNEQFF	TGTGCCAGTAGTATCTCTAGCGGGGGGGCGTGGAATGAGCAGTTCTTC
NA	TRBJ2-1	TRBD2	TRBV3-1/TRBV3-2	CASSQFSGLAGVEQFF	TGTGCCAGCAGCCAATTTTCCGGACTAGCGGGGGTGGAGCAGTTCTTC
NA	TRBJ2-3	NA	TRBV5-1	CASRGIAADTQYF	TGCGCCAGCAGGGGAATAGCGGCGGATACGCAGTATTTT
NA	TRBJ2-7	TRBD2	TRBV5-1	CASSIGTSGLEQYF	TGCGCCAGCAGCATAGGGACTAGCGGGTTAGAGCAGTACTTC
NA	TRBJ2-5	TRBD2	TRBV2	CASSGLAGLQETQYF	TGTGCCAGCAGTGGACTAGCGGGCCTCCAAGAGACCCAGTACTTC
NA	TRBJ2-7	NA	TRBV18	CASSPRLGAAYEQYF	TGTGCCAGCTCCCCGCGGTTAGGGGCCGCCTACGAGCAGTACTTC
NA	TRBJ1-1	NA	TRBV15	CATSRRSRTNTEAFF	TGTGCCACCAGCAGGAGGTCGCGAACGAACACTGAAGCTTTCTTT
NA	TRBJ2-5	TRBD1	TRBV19	CASSTQGARPETQYF	TGTGCCAGTAGTACTCAGGGGGCGCGGCCGGAGACCCAGTACTTC
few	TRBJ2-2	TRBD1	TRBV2	CASTIQQGATGELFF	TGTGCCAGCACCATCCAACAGGGGGCCACCGGGGAGCTGTTTTTT
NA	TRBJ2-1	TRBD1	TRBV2	CASILDRVDNEQFF	TGTGCCAGCATCCTCGACAGGGTAGACAATGAGCAGTTCTTC
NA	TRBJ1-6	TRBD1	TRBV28	CASREGAGNSPLHF	TGTGCCAGCAGAGAGGGGGCAGGTAATTCACCCCTCCACTTT
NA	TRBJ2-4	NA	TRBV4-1	CASSQEKLGQNIQYF	TGCGCCAGCAGCCAAGAAAAATTGGGCCAAAACATTCAGTACTTC
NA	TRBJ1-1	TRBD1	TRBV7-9	CASSSRQGRTEAFF	TGTGCCAGCAGCTCCAGACAGGGAAGAACTGAAGCTTTCTTT
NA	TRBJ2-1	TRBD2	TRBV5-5	CASSQIGLAGNEQFF	TGTGCCAGCAGCCAAATCGGACTAGCGGGCAATGAGCAGTTCTTC
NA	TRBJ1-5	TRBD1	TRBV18	CASSGDRNQPQHF	TGTGCCAGCTCGGGGGACAGGAATCAGCCCCAGCATTTT
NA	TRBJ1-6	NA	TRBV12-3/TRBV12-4	CASRTRQESPLHF	TGTGCCAGCAGAACCCGACAGGAGTCACCCCTCCACTTT
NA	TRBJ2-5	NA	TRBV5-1	CASSLGGGGRETQYF	TGCGCCAGCAGCTTAGGCGGGGGCGGCCGGGAGACCCAGTACTTC
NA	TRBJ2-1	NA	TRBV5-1	CASSADSYNEQFF	TGCGCCAGCAGCGCGGACAGTTACAATGAGCAGTTCTTC
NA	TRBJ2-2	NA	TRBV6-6	CASSQRGRGAGELFF	TGTGCCAGCAGCCAGAGGGGGCGGGGTGCCGGGGAGCTGTTTTTT
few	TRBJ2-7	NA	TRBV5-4	CASSLEGSISYEQYF	TGTGCCAGCAGCTTGGAGGGGTCAATTTCCTACGAGCAGTACTTC
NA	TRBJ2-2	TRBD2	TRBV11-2	CASSFFTGRAAGELFF	TGTGCCAGCAGCTTTTTCACCGGGAGGGCCGCCGGGGAGCTGTTTTTT
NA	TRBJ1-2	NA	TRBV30	CAFRSSYGYTF	TGTGCCTTCCGATCGAGCTATGGCTACACCTTC
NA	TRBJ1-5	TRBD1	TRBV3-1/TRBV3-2	CASSQAGTGGNQPQHF	TGTGCCAGCAGCCAAGCTGGGACAGGGGGTAATCAGCCCCAGCATTTT
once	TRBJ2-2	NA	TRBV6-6	CASRLTGMVTGELFF	TGTGCCAGCAGGCTCACAGGGATGGTGACCGGGGAGCTGTTTTTT
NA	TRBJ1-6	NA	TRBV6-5	CASSYRTRGNSPLHF	TGTGCCAGCAGTTACCGGACCCGGGGGAATTCACCCCTCCACTTT
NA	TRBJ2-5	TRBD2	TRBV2	CASRGLSGGALLETQYF	TGTGCCAGCAGGGGACTAAGCGGGGGGGCCTTACTAGAGACCCAGTACTTC
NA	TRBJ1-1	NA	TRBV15	CATSRDKTLMAEAFF	TGTGCCACCAGCAGAGATAAGACTCTGATGGCTGAAGCTTTCTTT
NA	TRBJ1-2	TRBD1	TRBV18	CASSSYTGGHNIGYTF	TGTGCCAGCTCATCGTACACAGGGGGCCATAATATTGGCTACACCTTC
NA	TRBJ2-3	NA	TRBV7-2	CASSLDRFNTDTQYF	TGTGCCAGCAGCTTAGATAGATTTAACACAGATACGCAGTATTTT
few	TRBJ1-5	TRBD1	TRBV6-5	CASSTLQGSNQPQHF	TGTGCCAGCAGTACCCTACAGGGGAGCAATCAGCCCCAGCATTTT
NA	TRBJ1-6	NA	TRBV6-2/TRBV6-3	CASSWRGPDSPLHF	TGTGCCAGCAGTTGGCGGGGTCCTGATTCACCCCTCCACTTT
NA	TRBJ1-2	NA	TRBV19	CARGIGAGGYTF	TGTGCCAGGGGAATTGGGGCCGGAGGCTACACCTTC
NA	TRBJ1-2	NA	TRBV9	CASSVTGLGDGYTF	TGTGCCAGCAGCGTTACCGGCCTCGGGGATGGCTACACCTTC